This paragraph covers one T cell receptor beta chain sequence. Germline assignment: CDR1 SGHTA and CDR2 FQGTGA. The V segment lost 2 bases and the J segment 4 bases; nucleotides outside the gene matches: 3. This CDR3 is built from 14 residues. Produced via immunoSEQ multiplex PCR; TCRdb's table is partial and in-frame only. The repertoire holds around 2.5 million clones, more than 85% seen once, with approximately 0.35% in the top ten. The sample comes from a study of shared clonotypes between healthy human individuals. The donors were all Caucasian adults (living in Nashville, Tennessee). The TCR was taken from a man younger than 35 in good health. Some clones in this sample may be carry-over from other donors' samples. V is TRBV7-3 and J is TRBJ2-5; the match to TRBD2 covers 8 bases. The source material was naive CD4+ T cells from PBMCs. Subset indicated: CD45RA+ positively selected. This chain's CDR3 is CASSLVAGIETQYF. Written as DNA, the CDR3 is TGTGCCAGCAGCTTAGTAGCGGGGATAGAGACCCAGTACTTC.